This paragraph reports one TCR beta chain. No antigen is known for it. Base qualities are missing; no much larger clone stands one base away. All of the isolated RNA was reverse transcribed with the High Capacity cDNA Reverse Transcription Kit, so expressed TCRB transcripts were sequenced. Naive, central memory and regulatory T cell samples underwent deep immunoSEQ sequencing, averaging roughly 3.5 million total reads per sample. Sorted cells were lysed in RLT buffer, and RNA was extracted using DNase-treated RNeasy Micro or Mini kits according to cell number. Each cell subset was processed separately to prevent cross-contamination, with patient and healthy donor samples processed together. Using the immunoSEQ multiplex PCR, TCRB sequences were amplified from cDNA into 87-bp fragments spanning the CDR3 region. Sequencing of the amplicons was performed on the Illumina HiSeq platform. The source study handled its data this way. Synthetic template baselines were used to correct PCR bias computationally, reads within Hamming distance 2 were collapsed, and singletons that could not be merged were discarded. By aligning reads against IMGT, V, D and J genes, CDR3 length, and insertions or deletions at six rearrangement sites were assigned. Within each subset, clonotype counts were normalized to sorted cell number, after which true diversity and Gini coefficients were computed with the tcR R package. The overlap coefficient, calculated on TCRB nucleotide sequences, was used to quantify repertoire sharing. Out-of-frame TCRB sequences from naive cells were analyzed to stand in for the pre-selection repertoire. The table comes from immuneACCESS by way of TCRdb, which keeps in-frame sequences with V and J called. Part of the clones is missing from these tables; in studies checked, under half for an unresolved V gene and the rest for unknown reasons. D and trimming come from the DNA, and the V and J calls and clone size come from that table. For this sample the table gives 600,000 to 700,000 clones, of which 9.5% to 15% were detected only once. 0.09% to 0.15% of the sample is in the top ten clones.

This record comes from a study of beta chain features in type 1 diabetes (dated by TCRdb to 2016 to 2019). Study-wide context: Patients and healthy donors did not differ in mean age, gender distribution, total cell number or subset yield. Across all samples, almost 110 million sorted cells were examined, and cell number per subset correlated strongly with RNA yield. In the study, recently diagnosed type 1 diabetes patients and matched healthy donors were compared on the TCRB repertoires of their sorted circulating CD4+ T cell subsets. Whereas all 28 donors provided naive and central memory subsets, regulatory and stem cell-like memory subsets were isolated from just 8 patients and roughly eight healthy donors.

Counted from cysteine to phenylalanine, this CDR3 has 15 amino acids. Left in the record is the CDR3 DNA by itself, 45 bases read in frame from the first base. V is trimmed back by 0 bases and J by 5 bases, and the junction contains 8 bases that no gene match accounts for. CDR1 and CDR2, per the germline V gene (reference sequence), are GTSNPN and SVGIG. Study-wide findings and limitations: Only small numbers of individuals were included in the HLA sub-analyses, which left unresolved whether HLA type had any influence on TCRB rearrangement. Shorter templates might have been favored by PCR, but patient and control samples were amplified and corrected together, so both groups would have been affected equally by any skew. In all four CD4+ subsets, TCRB CDR3 length was moderately but significantly shorter in type 1 diabetes patients. Because cDNA was sequenced instead of genomic DNA, activated cells with high expression could be over-represented, although the groups did not differ in activation or CD3 levels. Naive, central memory and regulatory TCRB repertoires appeared more similar among patients than among healthy donors. Fewer insertions and more nucleotide deletions at VDJ recombination sites were observed in patients with type 1 diabetes, implying thymic rearrangement abnormalities.

Each donor gave one peripheral blood draw, approximately 100 mL on average, collected into heparinised tubes. Naive, central memory, regulatory and stem cell-like memory CD4+ T cells were sorted on a BD FACSAria II using a panel including CD45RO, CCR7, CD25, CD127, CD95 and CD27. All sorted populations exceeded 95% purity. PBMCs were isolated right away by Lymphoprep density gradient centrifugation and were stained directly, without culture. So that batch effects would be minimized, each experiment stained and sorted samples in pairs, pairing one healthy donor with one patient. The sample comprised naive CD4+ T cells from blood. The sample's cell subset or site, from its label and the paper: true naive CD4+ T cells. The receptor was derived from a man in his thirties or forties with type 1 diabetes. This sequence uses TRBV30 and TRBJ2-7, and 9 junctional nucleotides match TRBD1. The CDR3 protein: CAWSVTGTGSHEQYF. The sequenced DNA: TGTGCCTGGAGTGTAACGGGGACAGGGAGCCACGAGCAGTACTTC.